Described below is a single T cell receptor (beta chain) sequence and its context. Its antigen specificity is not known. No base-level quality is on record; no much larger clone is a single base apart. The record originates from a study of blood T cell repertoires in COVID-19 (dated by TCRdb to about 2020). At the level of the whole study: Samples covering the acute and convalescent phases of COVID-19 were provided by collaborators in the United States, Italy and Spain. The prospective study material was composed of cDNA or gDNA derived from T cells, B-cell-depleted T cells, or PBMCs. Subjects who had been exposed to COVID-19, were actively infected with it, or had recovered from it provided the deeply sampled blood TCRbeta repertoires that made up the dataset. A freely available public database, intended as a resource for researchers studying the immune response to SARS-CoV-2, is where the repertoires were released. Samples came from the ongoing ImmuneRACE study (first 160 participants) plus 1,254 subjects from 6 global collaborators. Nearly every sample came with metadata listing a de-identified subject ID, COVID-19 status, age in years and sex. HLA class I and class II types, where available, came from metadata supplied by the sample provider rather than from assay-based typing.

V is clipped by 6 bases and J by 4 bases, and the sequence between their germline boundaries is 12 bases long. Including cysteine and phenylalanine, the CDR3 has 13 amino acids. CDR3 DNA is the only sequence kept; it has 39 bases, read in frame from the first base. Looking up the germline V gene yields CDR1 SQVTM and CDR2 ANQGSEA. In Seattle, one collaborating source enrolled patients while the infection was active and tracked those patients longitudinally over the course of disease. The collaborating institutions used their own protocols to collect whole blood in K2EDTA tubes. For TCRbeta analysis, collaborator samples were shipped as frozen whole blood, as isolated PBMCs, or as DNA extracted from either sample type. TCRbeta CDR3 regions were amplified from genomic DNA using the immunoSEQ Assay, a bias-controlled multiplex PCR. The source study handled its data this way. Nucleated cell counts per sample were estimated from amplification of reference gene primers within the assay. To quantify the absolute abundance of each unique TCRbeta CDR3 rearrangement, sequence reads were collapsed and filtered. For each sample, productive Simpson clonality was calculated by taking the square root of Simpson's diversity index across productive rearrangements. TCRdb limited this immuneACCESS table to in-frame rearrangements with V and J called. A share of clones is missing; checked studies link under half to unresolved V genes, and the rest is unexplained. V, J and clone size are taken as reported in that table, and D and trimming were inferred from the DNA itself. This sample gives tens of thousands of clones in total; 75% to 85% of them show up just once. Around 4.7% of the sample lies in the top ten.

What the study reported, not specific to this receptor: The quantity of clinical and demographic metadata differed by source and by participant and was supplied without curation.

The sequenced material came from peripheral blood. The receptor comes from an elderly man with COVID-19, enrolled during active disease. The V and J segments used are TRBV29-1 and TRBJ1-4; a tentative D match to TRBD1 spans 5 bases. The CDR3 here reads CSVGASSNEKLFF. In nucleotide form, the sequence is TGCAGCGTAGGGGCCAGCAGTAATGAAAAACTGTTTTTT.